This is a list of T cell receptor beta chains from one sample in a study of CD8 T cells in ankylosing spondylitis. One entry per CDR3 protein, called by TCRdb with MiXCR from the 5' RACE reads. The profile shows around 390,000 distinct CDR3 sequences, 20% to 25% of them singletons. Specimen: blood, either unsorted or a sorted T cell fraction (not recorded which). The source is a male donor with ankylosing spondylitis. The CDR3 runs from the conserved cysteine through the conserved F or W. The D gene is left open where the match is weak. For some rows the clone size is stated as once, few or many, or as a class when expanded; others skip it.

D: TRBD1; size: few; V: TRBV27; J: TRBJ1-2; DNA: TGTGCCAGCAGTTTAAGGATTCTATGGGGACAGGGGATAAGTGGCTACACCTTC; CDR3: CASSLRILWGQGISGYTF
D: NA; size: few; V: TRBV20-1; J: TRBJ2-5; DNA: TGCAGTGCGAAGTGGCGGGAAGGCCCCTCTCGGACCCAGTACTTC; CDR3: CSAKWREGPSRTQYF
D: NA; size: few; V: TRBV5-1; J: TRBJ2-7; DNA: TGCGCCAGCAGCTTGGCCTGGGACACCTTGGGGGAGCAGTACTTC; CDR3: CASSLAWDTLGEQYF
D: NA; size: NA; V: TRBV15; J: TRBJ2-7; DNA: TGTGCCACCAGCAGAATGTCCTACGAGCAGTACTTC; CDR3: CATSRMSYEQYF
D: TRBD2; size: NA; V: TRBV13; J: TRBJ2-1; DNA: TGTGCCAGCAGCTTACGGGGGGAGAGCAATGAGCAGTTCTTC; CDR3: CASSLRGESNEQFF
D: NA; size: few; V: TRBV29-1; J: TRBJ2-7; DNA: TGCAGCGTTGGCTACACCGCCTACGAGCAGTACTTC; CDR3: CSVGYTAYEQYF
D: NA; size: NA; V: TRBV5-1; J: TRBJ2-3; DNA: TGCGCCAGCAGCATCACCCGGGACTCCCCCCGCGATACGCAGTATTTT; CDR3: CASSITRDSPRDTQYF
D: TRBD2; size: many; V: TRBV5-1; J: TRBJ2-1; DNA: TGCGCCAGCAGCGAGGGACTAGCGAACAATGAGCAGTTCTTC; CDR3: CASSEGLANNEQFF
D: NA; size: few; V: TRBV5-1; J: TRBJ1-6; DNA: TGCGCCAGCAGCCCGCAACCGGCTAATTCACCCCTCCACTTT; CDR3: CASSPQPANSPLHF
D: NA; size: NA; V: TRBV4-3; J: TRBJ1-2; DNA: TGCGCCAGCAGCCCAAGTTACGGGGCTGCTAACTATGGCTACACCTTC; CDR3: CASSPSYGAANYGYTF
D: TRBD2; size: once; V: TRBV6-1; J: TRBJ2-2; DNA: TGTGCCATTTGGACTAGCGGGAACCACGGGGAGCTGTTTTTT; CDR3: CAIWTSGNHGELFF
D: TRBD1; size: NA; V: TRBV27; J: TRBJ1-4; DNA: TGTGCCAGCAAAAGACAGGGGTGGAATGAAAAACTGTTTTTT; CDR3: CASKRQGWNEKLFF
D: NA; size: NA; V: TRBV5-4; J: TRBJ1-3; DNA: TGTGCCAGCAGCTTAGGTCCCGCTGGAAACACCATATATTTT; CDR3: CASSLGPAGNTIYF
D: TRBD2; size: NA; V: TRBV20-1; J: TRBJ2-1; DNA: TGCAGTGCCACGACTAGCGGAGCATACAATGAGCAGTTCTTC; CDR3: CSATTSGAYNEQFF
D: NA; size: NA; V: TRBV20-1; J: TRBJ1-2; DNA: TGCAGTGTCTTTTGGGGTAACTATGGCTACACCTTC; CDR3: CSVFWGNYGYTF
D: NA; size: few; V: TRBV7-9; J: TRBJ1-6; DNA: TGTGCCAGCAGCCCCTACCCTGGGGGGCCTCCCGATTCACCCCTCCACTTT; CDR3: CASSPYPGGPPDSPLHF
D: NA; size: NA; V: TRBV6-1; J: TRBJ2-3; DNA: TGTGCCAGCACCTCGCCCTGGTCCACAGATACGCAGTATTTT; CDR3: CASTSPWSTDTQYF
D: TRBD1; size: NA; V: TRBV12-3/TRBV12-4; J: TRBJ2-4; DNA: TGTGCCAGCAGTTTCACCAGGGGGCCCAAAAACATTCAGTACTTC; CDR3: CASSFTRGPKNIQYF
D: NA; size: few; V: TRBV7-8; J: TRBJ2-7; DNA: TGTGCCAGCAGCTTAAACAAGGTCGGCTCCGAGCAGTACTTC; CDR3: CASSLNKVGSEQYF
D: NA; size: few; V: TRBV12-3/TRBV12-4; J: TRBJ1-5; DNA: TGTGCCAGCAGCGATATCAAAAGGGCCCAGGGGCCCCAGCATTTT; CDR3: CASSDIKRAQGPQHF
D: TRBD1; size: many; V: TRBV20-1; J: TRBJ1-1; DNA: TGCAGTGCTAGAGATCAGAGGGGACAGGGATTTGAAGCTTTCTTT; CDR3: CSARDQRGQGFEAFF
D: NA; size: few; V: TRBV5-1; J: TRBJ2-3; DNA: TGCGCCAGCAGCTTTACCGGGACTGGGACTAGCACAGATACGCAGTATTTT; CDR3: CASSFTGTGTSTDTQYF
D: TRBD1; size: NA; V: TRBV28; J: TRBJ1-1; DNA: TGTGCCAACGCGGACAGGGGATCCACTGAAGCTTTCTTT; CDR3: CANADRGSTEAFF
D: NA; size: few; V: TRBV11-1; J: TRBJ2-1; DNA: TGTGCCAGCGGAGCTTACACTAAGTTCTTC; CDR3: CASGAYTKFF
D: NA; size: few; V: TRBV7-7; J: TRBJ2-5; DNA: TGTGCCAGCAGCTTAGGAGGGACCTCGAAGGAGACCCAGTACTTC; CDR3: CASSLGGTSKETQYF
D: NA; size: few; V: TRBV14; J: TRBJ2-1; DNA: TGTGCCAGCAGCTACACAGTTGAGCAGTTCTTC; CDR3: CASSYTVEQFF
D: NA; size: many; V: TRBV28; J: TRBJ1-4; DNA: TGTGCCAGCAGTCCTACCCAGCGCTCAAATGAAAAACTGTTTTTT; CDR3: CASSPTQRSNEKLFF
D: TRBD1; size: few; V: TRBV3-1; J: TRBJ1-5; DNA: TGTGCCAGCAGCACGGACAGGGTAAATCAGCCCCAGCATTTT; CDR3: CASSTDRVNQPQHF
D: NA; size: many; V: TRBV12-3/TRBV12-4; J: TRBJ1-6; DNA: TGTGCCAGCAGTCTAAACCCGCAGGGGTTGGGTTCACCCCTCCACTTT; CDR3: CASSLNPQGLGSPLHF
D: NA; size: NA; V: TRBV4-1; J: TRBJ2-5; DNA: TGCGCCAGCAGCCCCAGACAGGAAGGAGAGACCCAGTACTTC; CDR3: CASSPRQEGETQYF
D: TRBD2; size: NA; V: TRBV6-5; J: TRBJ2-7; DNA: TGTGCCAGCAGTTCCACGACTAGCGCAACCTACGAGCAGTACTTC; CDR3: CASSSTTSATYEQYF